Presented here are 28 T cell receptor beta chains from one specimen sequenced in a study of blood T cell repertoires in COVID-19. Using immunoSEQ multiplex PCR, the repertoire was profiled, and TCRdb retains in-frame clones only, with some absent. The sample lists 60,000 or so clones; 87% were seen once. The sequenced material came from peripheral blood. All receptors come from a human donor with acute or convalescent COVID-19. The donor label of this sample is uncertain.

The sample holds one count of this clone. The CDR3 DNA follows: TGTGCCATCAGTGAAACAGGGGACTCTTTCAATGAGCAGTTCTTC. Translating gives CAISETGDSFNEQFF. The V call is TRBV10-3, the J call TRBJ2-1; D might be TRBD1 (7 bases). From germline, CDR1 is ENHRY and CDR2 SYGVKD. Trimming left V 3 bases short and J 6 bases short, with 15 bases between. The length of the CDR3 is 15 residues.

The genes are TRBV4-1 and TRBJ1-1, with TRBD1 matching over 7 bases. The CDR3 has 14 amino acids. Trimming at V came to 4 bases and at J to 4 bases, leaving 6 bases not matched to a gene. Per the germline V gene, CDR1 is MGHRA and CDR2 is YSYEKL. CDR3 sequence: CASSPPTGTTEAFF. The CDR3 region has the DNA TGCGCCAGCAGCCCTCCGACAGGGACCACTGAAGCTTTCTTT.

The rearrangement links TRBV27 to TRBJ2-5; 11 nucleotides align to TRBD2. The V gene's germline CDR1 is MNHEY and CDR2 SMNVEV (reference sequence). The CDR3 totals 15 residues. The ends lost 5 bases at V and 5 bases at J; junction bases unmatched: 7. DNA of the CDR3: TGTGCCAGCAGTCCCCTAGCGGGGGGAGAGGAGACCCAGTACTTC. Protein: CASSPLAGGEETQYF.

The CDR3 DNA sequence: TGCGCCAGCAGCTTGGTACAGGAGGGAGAGACCCAGTACTTC. Protein: CASSLVQEGETQYF. The rearrangement uses TRBV5-1 and TRBJ2-5; possibly TRBD2 for D (6 bases). With 0 bases removed from V and 4 bases from J, the gap between germline ends came to 10 bases. The CDR3 is 14 residues long. Germline CDR1 SGHRS, CDR2 YFSETQ.

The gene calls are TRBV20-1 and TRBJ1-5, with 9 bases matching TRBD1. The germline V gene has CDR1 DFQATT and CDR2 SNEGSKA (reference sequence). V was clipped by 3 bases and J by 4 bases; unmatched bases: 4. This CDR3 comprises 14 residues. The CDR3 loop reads CSASTGQGNQPQHF. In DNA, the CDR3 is TGCAGTGCTAGTACAGGACAGGGGAATCAGCCCCAGCATTTT.

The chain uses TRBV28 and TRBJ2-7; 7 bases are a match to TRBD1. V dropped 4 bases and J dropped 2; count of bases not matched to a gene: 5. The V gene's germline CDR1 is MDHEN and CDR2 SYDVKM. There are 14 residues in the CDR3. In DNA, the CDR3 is TGTGCCAGCAGTTCCACGGGACAGACCTACGAGCAGTACTTC. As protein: CASSSTGQTYEQYF.

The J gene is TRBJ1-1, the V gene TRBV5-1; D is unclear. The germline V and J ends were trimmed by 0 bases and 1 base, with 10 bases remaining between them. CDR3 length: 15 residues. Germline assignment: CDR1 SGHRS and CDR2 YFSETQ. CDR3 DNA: TGCGCCAGCAGCTTGGCCGGGGTTTCGAACACTGAAGCTTTCTTT. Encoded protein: CASSLAGVSNTEAFF.

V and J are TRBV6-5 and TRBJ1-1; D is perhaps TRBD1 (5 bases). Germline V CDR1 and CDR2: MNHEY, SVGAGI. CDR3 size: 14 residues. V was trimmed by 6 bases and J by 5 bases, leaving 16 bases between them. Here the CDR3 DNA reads TGTGCCAGCAGGCCGGGGTCGGGGGGGACTGAAGCTTTCTTT. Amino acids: CASRPGSGGTEAFF.

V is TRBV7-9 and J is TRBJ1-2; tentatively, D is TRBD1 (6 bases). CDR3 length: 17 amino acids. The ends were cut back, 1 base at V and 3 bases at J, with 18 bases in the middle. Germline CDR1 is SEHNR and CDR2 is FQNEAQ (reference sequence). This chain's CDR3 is CASSLGAVGARDYGYTF. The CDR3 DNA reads TGTGCCAGCAGCTTAGGGGCGGTGGGGGCGCGGGACTATGGCTACACCTTC. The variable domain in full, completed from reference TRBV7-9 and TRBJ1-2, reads DTGVSQNPRHKITKRGQNVTFRCDPISEHNRLYWYRQTLGQGPEFLTYFQNEAQLEKSRLLSDRFSAERPKGSFSTLEIQRTEQGDSAMYLCASSLGAVGARDYGYTFGSGTRLTVV.

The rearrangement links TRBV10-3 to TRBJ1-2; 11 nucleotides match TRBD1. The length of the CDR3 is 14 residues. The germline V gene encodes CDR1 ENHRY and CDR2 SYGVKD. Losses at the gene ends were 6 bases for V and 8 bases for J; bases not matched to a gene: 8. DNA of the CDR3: TGTGCCATCAGGGCGGGGACAGGGGGAAGCGGCTACACCTTC. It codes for CAIRAGTGGSGYTF.

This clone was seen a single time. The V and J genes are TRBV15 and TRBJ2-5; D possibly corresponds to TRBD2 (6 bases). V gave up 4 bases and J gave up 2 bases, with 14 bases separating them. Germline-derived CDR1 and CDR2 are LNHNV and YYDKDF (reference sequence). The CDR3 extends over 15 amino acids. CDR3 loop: CATSNGGGAQETQYF. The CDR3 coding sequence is TGTGCCACCAGCAACGGCGGAGGGGCTCAAGAGACCCAGTACTTC. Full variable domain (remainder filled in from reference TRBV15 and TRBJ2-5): DAMVIQNPRYQVTQFGKPVTLSCSQTLNHNVMYWYQQKSSQAPKLLFHYYDKDFNNEADTPDNFQSRRPNTSFCFLDIRSPGLGDTAMYLCATSNGGGAQETQYFGPGTRLLVL.

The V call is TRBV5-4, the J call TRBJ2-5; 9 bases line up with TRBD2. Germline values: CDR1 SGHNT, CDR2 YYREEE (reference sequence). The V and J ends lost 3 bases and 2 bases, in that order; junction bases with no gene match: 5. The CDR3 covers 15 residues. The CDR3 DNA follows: TGTGCCAGCAGCTGGGGGACTAGCCCACAAGAGACCCAGTACTTC. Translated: CASSWGTSPQETQYF.

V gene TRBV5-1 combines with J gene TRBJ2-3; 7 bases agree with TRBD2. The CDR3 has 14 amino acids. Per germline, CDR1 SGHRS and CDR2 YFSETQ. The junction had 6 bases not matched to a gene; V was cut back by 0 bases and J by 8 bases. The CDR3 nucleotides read TGCGCCAGCAGCTTGGGACTAGCTCTTTTTACGCAGTATTTT. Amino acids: CASSLGLALFTQYF.

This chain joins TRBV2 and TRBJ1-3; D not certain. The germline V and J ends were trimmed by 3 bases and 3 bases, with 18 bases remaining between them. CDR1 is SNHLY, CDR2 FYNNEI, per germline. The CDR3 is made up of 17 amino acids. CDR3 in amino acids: CASSEIRAKRSGNTIYF. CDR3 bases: TGTGCCAGCAGTGAGATCCGAGCGAAGAGAAGTGGAAACACCATATATTTT.

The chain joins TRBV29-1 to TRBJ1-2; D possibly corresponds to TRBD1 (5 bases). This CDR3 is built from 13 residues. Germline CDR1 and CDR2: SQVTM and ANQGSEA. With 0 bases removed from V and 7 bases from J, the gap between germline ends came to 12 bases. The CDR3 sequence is CSVEDRDFGGYTF. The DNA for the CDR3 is TGCAGCGTTGAAGACAGGGACTTCGGTGGCTACACCTTC. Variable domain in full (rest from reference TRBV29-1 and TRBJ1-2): SAVISQKPSRDICQRGTSLTIQCQVDSQVTMMFWYRQQPGQSLTLIATANQGSEATYESGFVIDKFPISRPNLTFSTLTVSNMSPEDSSIYLCSVEDRDFGGYTFGSGTRLTVV.

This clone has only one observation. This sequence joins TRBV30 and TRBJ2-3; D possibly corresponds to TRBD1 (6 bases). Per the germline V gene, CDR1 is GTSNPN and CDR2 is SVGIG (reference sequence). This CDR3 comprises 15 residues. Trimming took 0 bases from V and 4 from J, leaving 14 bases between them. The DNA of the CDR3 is TGTGCCTGGAGTGTACGTCAGGGGCTCGCAGATACGCAGTATTTT. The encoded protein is CAWSVRQGLADTQYF.

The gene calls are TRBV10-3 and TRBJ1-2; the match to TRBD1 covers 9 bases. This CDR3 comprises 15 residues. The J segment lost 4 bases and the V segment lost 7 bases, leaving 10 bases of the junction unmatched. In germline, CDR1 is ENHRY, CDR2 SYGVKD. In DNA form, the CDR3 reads TGTGCCATCAAGGGACAGGGCGGGACGGGCTATGGCTACACCTTC. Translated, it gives CAIKGQGGTGYGYTF.

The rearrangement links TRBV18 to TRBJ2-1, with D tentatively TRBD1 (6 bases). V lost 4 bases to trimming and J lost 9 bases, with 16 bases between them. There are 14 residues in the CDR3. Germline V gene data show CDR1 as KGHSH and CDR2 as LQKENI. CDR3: CASSLLRGWGEQFF. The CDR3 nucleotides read TGTGCCAGCTCACTACTCAGGGGTTGGGGTGAGCAGTTCTTC. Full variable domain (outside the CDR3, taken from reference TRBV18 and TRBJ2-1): NAGVMQNPRHLVRRRGQEARLRCSPMKGHSHVYWYRQLPEEGLKFMVYLQKENIIDESGMPKERFSAEFPKEGPSILRIQQVVRGDSAAYFCASSLLRGWGEQFFGPGTRLTVL.

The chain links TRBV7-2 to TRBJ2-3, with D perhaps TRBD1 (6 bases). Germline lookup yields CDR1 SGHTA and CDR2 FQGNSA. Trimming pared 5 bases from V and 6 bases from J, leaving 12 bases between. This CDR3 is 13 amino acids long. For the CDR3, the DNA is TGTGCCAGCAGCAGCTACAGGGAGGATACGCAGTATTTT. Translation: CASSSYREDTQYF.

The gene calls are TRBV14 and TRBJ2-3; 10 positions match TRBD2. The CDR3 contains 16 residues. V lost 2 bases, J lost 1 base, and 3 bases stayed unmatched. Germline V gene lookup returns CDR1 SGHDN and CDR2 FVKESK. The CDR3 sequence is CASSQLAGVGTDTQYF. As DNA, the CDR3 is TGTGCCAGCAGCCAACTAGCGGGGGTGGGCACAGATACGCAGTATTTT.

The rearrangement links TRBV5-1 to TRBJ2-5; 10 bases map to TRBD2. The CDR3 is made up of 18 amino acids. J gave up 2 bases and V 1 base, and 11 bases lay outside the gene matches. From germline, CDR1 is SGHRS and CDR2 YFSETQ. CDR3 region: CASSLWGTSAALQETQYF. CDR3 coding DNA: TGCGCCAGCAGCTTGTGGGGGACTAGCGCGGCGCTACAAGAGACCCAGTACTTC. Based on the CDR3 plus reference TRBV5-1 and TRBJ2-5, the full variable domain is KAGVTQTPRYLIKTRGQQVTLSCSPISGHRSVSWYQQTPGQGLQFLFEYFSETQRNKGNFPGRFSGRQFSNSRSEMNVSTLELGDSALYLCASSLWGTSAALQETQYFGPGTRLLVL.

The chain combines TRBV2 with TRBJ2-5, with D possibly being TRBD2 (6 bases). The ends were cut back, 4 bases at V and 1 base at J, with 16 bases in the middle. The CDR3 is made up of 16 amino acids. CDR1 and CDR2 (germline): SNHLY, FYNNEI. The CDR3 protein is CASSGGSGTIQETQYF. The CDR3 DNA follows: TGTGCCAGCAGTGGTGGTAGCGGAACTATCCAAGAGACCCAGTACTTC.

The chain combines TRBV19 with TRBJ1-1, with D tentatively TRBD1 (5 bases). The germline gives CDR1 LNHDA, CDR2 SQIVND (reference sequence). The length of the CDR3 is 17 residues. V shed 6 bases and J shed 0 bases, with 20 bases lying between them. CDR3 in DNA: TGTGCCAGTAGCTTCAAATGGGGGGGACGCATGAACACTGAAGCTTTCTTT. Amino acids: CASSFKWGGRMNTEAFF.

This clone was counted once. As DNA, the CDR3 is TGTGCCAGTAGTAAAGGGGCGGGGGGGTTCTCTAGCACAGATACGCAGTATTTT. Translation: CASSKGAGGFSSTDTQYF. This chain connects TRBV19 to TRBJ2-3, with 9 nucleotides matching TRBD2. Trimming removed 4 bases from V and 0 bases from J; junction bases left unmatched: 11. This CDR3 contains 18 residues. Germline CDR1 is LNHDA and CDR2 is SQIVND (reference sequence).

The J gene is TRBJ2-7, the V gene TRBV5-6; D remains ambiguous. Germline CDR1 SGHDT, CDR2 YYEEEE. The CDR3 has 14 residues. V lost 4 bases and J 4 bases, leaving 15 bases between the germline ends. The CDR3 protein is CASSHSTGLYEQYV. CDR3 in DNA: TGTGCCAGCAGCCACAGCACTGGGCTTTACGAGCAGTACGTC.

The CDR3 loop reads CASRSGGGLGEQFF. Here the CDR3 DNA reads TGTGCCAGCAGATCGGGGGGGGGCCTGGGTGAGCAGTTCTTC. This rearrangement joins TRBV2 to TRBJ2-1, with 8 nucleotides matching TRBD2. The CDR3 is 14 amino acids. The germline gives CDR1 SNHLY, CDR2 FYNNEI. V trimming: 6 bases; J trimming: 9 bases; junction bases outside the gene matches: 10.

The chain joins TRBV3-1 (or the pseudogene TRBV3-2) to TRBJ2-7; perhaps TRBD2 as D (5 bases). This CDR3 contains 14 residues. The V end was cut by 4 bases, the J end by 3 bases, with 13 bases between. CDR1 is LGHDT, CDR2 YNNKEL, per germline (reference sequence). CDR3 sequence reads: CASSPVPRGYEQYF. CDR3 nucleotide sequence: TGTGCCAGCAGCCCAGTACCCCGGGGCTACGAGCAGTACTTC.

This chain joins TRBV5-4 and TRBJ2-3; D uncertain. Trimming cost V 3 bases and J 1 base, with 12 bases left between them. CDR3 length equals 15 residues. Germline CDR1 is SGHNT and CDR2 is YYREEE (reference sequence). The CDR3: CASSSNEQGTDTQYF. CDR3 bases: TGTGCCAGCAGCTCTAACGAGCAGGGCACAGATACGCAGTATTTT.